The 6 T cell receptor beta chains listed next were all sequenced from one sample in a study of CD8 T cells in Susac syndrome. RNA was extracted with the RNeasy kit, and a quantity of roughly 0.5 to 1 ug was reverse transcribed using random hexamers. A single record per CDR3 protein comes from TCRdb applying MiXCR to the immunoSEQ multiplex PCR reads. The table lists 150,000 to 200,000 distinct CDR3 sequences, nearly 97% of them singletons, with approximately 0.1% in the top ten. Sequenced sample: CD4+ T cells from PBMCs. Source of these receptors: a human donor with multiple sclerosis.

J is TRBJ2-7 and V is TRBV30; TRBD2 might be the D (6 bases). The germline V and J ends were trimmed by 3 bases and 6 bases, with 24 bases remaining between them. CDR3 length equals 16 residues. Germline lookup yields CDR1 GTSNPN and CDR2 SVGIG (reference sequence). CDR3 DNA sequence: TGTGCCTGGAGACCTTTAGCTAACCGGGACTCAGGCGAGCAGTACTTC. Translated, it gives CAWRPLANRDSGEQYF.

The V and J genes are TRBV2 and TRBJ1-6, with 9 bases lining up with TRBD1. Germline V gene sequence: CDR1 SNHLY, CDR2 FYNNEI. The CDR3 has 15 residues. After removal of 7 bases from V and 9 bases from J, the junction contained 10 bases not matched to a gene. The CDR3 here is CASNLIGTGTSPLHF. The CDR3 nucleotides read TGTGCCAGCAATCTAATCGGGACAGGGACTTCACCCCTCCACTTT.

The chain uses TRBV9 and TRBJ1-5; D remains ambiguous. The CDR3 is 16 amino acids. The ends were cut back, 0 bases at V and 0 bases at J, with 10 bases in the middle. From germline, CDR1 is SGDLS and CDR2 YYNGEE. For the CDR3, the DNA is TGTGCCAGCAGCGTAGACCCGGATTATAGCAATCAGCCCCAGCATTTT. The encoded protein is CASSVDPDYSNQPQHF.

The V call is TRBV15, the J call TRBJ2-5; D tentatively reads TRBD1 or TRBD2 (5 bases each). This CDR3 region has 14 residues. Between the trimmed V and J ends, which lost 3 bases and 5 bases, there was a span of 13 bases. Germline CDR1 reads LNHNV; CDR2 reads YYDKDF (reference sequence). The CDR3 protein is CATSRTGTTETQYF. The CDR3 nucleotides read TGTGCCACCAGCAGGACCGGGACGACTGAGACCCAGTACTTC.

This clonotype was picked up one time. V gene TRBV30 combines with J gene TRBJ1-1, with TRBD1 as a possible D gene (5 bases). Germline lookup yields CDR1 GTSNPN and CDR2 SVGIG (reference sequence). CDR3 size: 13 residues. V dropped 0 bases and J dropped 4 bases, with 9 bases sitting between them. This CDR3 is CAWSVGEGTEAFF. The CDR3 DNA reads TGTGCCTGGAGTGTGGGGGAAGGCACTGAAGCTTTCTTT.

The gene calls are TRBV20-1 and TRBJ1-5; the D is unclear. Germline lookup yields CDR1 DFQATT and CDR2 SNEGSKA (reference sequence). The CDR3 spans 14 residues. The V end was cut by 3 bases, the J end by 3 bases, with 12 bases between. The CDR3 spells CSARWLSNNQPQHF. The DNA of the CDR3 is TGCAGTGCTAGGTGGCTTTCCAACAATCAGCCCCAGCATTTT.